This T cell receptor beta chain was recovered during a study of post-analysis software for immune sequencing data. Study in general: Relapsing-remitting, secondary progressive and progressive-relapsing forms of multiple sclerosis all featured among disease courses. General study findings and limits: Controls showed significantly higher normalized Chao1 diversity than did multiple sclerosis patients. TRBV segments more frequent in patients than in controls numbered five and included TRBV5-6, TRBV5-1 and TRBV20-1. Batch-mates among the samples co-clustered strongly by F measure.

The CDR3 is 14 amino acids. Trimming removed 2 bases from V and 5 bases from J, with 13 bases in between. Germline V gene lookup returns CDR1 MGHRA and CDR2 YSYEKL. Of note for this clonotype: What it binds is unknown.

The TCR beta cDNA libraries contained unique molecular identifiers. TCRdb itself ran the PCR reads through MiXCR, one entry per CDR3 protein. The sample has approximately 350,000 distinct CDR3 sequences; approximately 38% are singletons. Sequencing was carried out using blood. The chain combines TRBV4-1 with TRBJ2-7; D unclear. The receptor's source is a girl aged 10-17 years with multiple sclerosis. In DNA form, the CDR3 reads TGCGCCAGCAGCCAACCCACCTTGGACCACGAGCAGTACTTC. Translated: CASSQPTLDHEQYF.